A single sample gave rise to the 3 T cell receptor beta chains below, sequenced in a study of CD8+ T cells in alopecia areata (dated by TCRdb to 2016 to 2018). The sample's treatment or condition label, decoded: oral pan-JAK inhibitor, 5-10 mg twice daily. Preparation of the library involved the immunoSEQ multiplex PCR assay. To provide template for TCR sequencing, every sample had RNA extracted and reverse transcribed into cDNA. TCRdb took over this immuneACCESS table, retaining in-frame rearrangements with V and J assigned. Such tables are incomplete; in checked studies, under half of the missing clones stem from an unresolved V gene, and the remainder is unexplained. This sample holds under 110,000 clones; roughly 60% were observed only once. The ten top clones hold less than 20% of the sample. This sample comprised CD8+ T cells sorted from blood, obtained at approximately week 56, from a patient treated with tofacitinib. Receptor source: a human donor with alopecia areata.

The chain combines TRBV11-1 with TRBJ1-1; the D gene is possibly TRBD1 (5 bases). Germline CDR1 SGHAT, CDR2 FQDESV (reference sequence). V was cut by 1 base and J by 1 base, with 10 bases left in between. This CDR3 is built from 15 residues. This CDR3 reads CASSLGGLTNTEAFF. As DNA, the CDR3 is TGTGCCAGCAGCTTAGGGGGACTAACGAACACTGAAGCTTTCTTT.

V gene TRBV25-1 combines with J gene TRBJ2-1; D gene ambiguous. Germline values: CDR1 MGHDK, CDR2 SYGVNS. Trimming shortened V by 2 bases and J by 4 bases, and 18 bases separated the two germline ends. CDR3 length equals 17 residues. This CDR3 is CASSEVDRVDKYNEQFF. Written as DNA, the CDR3 is TGTGCCAGCAGTGAAGTGGATCGGGTCGACAAATACAATGAGCAGTTCTTC.

J is TRBJ1-1 and V is TRBV7-6; TRBD1 agrees at 10 bases. Germline values: CDR1 SGHVS, CDR2 FNYEAQ. The J segment lost 5 bases and the V segment lost 0 bases, leaving 6 bases of the junction unmatched. This CDR3 is 16 amino acids long. The CDR3 is CASSLATGGGWTEAFF. Here the CDR3 DNA reads TGTGCCAGCAGCTTAGCGACAGGGGGCGGATGGACTGAAGCTTTCTTT.